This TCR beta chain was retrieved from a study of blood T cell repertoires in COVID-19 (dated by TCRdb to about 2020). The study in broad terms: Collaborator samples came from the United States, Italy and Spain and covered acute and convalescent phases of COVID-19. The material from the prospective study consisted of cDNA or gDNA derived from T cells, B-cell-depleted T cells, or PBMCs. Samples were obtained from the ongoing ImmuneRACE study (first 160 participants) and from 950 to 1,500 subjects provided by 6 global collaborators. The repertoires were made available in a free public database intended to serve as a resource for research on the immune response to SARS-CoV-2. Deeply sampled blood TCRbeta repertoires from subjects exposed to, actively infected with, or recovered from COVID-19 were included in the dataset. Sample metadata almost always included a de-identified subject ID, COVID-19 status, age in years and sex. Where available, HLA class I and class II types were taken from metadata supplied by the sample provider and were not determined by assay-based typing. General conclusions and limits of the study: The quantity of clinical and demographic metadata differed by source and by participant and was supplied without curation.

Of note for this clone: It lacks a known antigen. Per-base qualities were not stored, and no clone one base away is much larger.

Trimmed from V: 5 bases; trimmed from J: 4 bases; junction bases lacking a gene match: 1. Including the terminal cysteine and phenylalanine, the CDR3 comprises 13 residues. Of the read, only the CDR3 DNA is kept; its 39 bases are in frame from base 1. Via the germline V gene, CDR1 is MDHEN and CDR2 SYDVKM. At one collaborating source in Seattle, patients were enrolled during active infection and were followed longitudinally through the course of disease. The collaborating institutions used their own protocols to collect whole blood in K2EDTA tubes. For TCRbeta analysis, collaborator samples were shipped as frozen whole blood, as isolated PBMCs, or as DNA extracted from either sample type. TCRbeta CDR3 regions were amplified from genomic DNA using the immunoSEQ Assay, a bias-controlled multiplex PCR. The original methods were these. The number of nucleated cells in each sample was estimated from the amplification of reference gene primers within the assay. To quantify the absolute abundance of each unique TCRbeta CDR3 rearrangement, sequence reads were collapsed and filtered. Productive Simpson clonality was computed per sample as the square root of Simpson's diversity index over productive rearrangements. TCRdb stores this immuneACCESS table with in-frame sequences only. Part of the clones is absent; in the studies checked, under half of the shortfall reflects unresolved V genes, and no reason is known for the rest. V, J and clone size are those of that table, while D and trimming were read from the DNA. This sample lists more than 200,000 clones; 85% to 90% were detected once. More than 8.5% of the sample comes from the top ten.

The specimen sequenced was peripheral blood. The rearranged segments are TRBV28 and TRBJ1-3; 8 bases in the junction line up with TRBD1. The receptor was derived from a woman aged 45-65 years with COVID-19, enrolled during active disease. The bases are TGTGCCAGCAGTGACAGGGGCGGAAACACCATATATTTT. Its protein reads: CASSDRGGNTIYF.